The next 28 T cell receptor beta chains were all read from a single sample in a study of siplizumab effects on memory and regulatory T cells. Sequencing was performed with immunoSEQ multiplex PCR; in TCRdb, only in-frame clones are kept and a portion is missing. The table includes about 52,000 clones, about 97% detected once. Material: naive CD4+ T cells sorted from blood. Receptors originate from a human donor in good health.

The chain's CDR3 is CASSDLAGSVTYEQYF. CDR3 nucleotide sequence: TGTGCCAGCAGCGACCTAGCGGGTAGTGTCACCTACGAGCAGTACTTC. The chain uses TRBV7-8 and TRBJ2-7; 8 bases are shared with TRBD2. The CDR3 runs to 16 residues. Germline V gene sequence: CDR1 SGHVS, CDR2 FQNEAQ. V trimming: 5 bases; J trimming: 2 bases; junction bases outside the gene matches: 11.

The chain employs TRBV6-6 and TRBJ1-2; perhaps TRBD1 as D (5 bases). The CDR3 runs 14 residues. Germline V gives CDR1 MNHNY, CDR2 SVGAGI (reference sequence). Trimming cost V 2 bases and J 4 bases, with 11 bases left between them. CDR3 DNA: TGTGCCAGCAGTTACGGCAGGGAACCCTATGGCTACACCTTC. It translates to CASSYGREPYGYTF.

The V and J genes are TRBV4-3 and TRBJ2-6; D gene unclear. The CDR3 is made up of 16 amino acids. Germline lookup yields CDR1 LGHNA and CDR2 YSLEER. The V end lost 3 bases, the J end lost 0 bases, and 9 bases lay between the germline ends. CDR3: CASSQERLSGANVLTF. The DNA of the CDR3 is TGCGCCAGCAGCCAGGAAAGACTCTCTGGGGCCAACGTCCTGACTTTC.

This rearrangement joins TRBV29-1 to TRBJ2-7; 7 nucleotides align to TRBD2. The V and J ends lost 1 base and 5 bases, in that order; junction bases with no gene match: 5. This CDR3 has 13 residues. The V gene's germline CDR1 is SQVTM and CDR2 ANQGSEA. Here the CDR3 reads CSVEGDYDNEQYF. DNA of the CDR3: TGCAGCGTTGAAGGGGACTACGATAACGAGCAGTACTTC.

V gene TRBV5-1 combines with J gene TRBJ2-3; 11 bases agree with TRBD2. The CDR3 length is 17 residues. Per germline, CDR1 SGHRS and CDR2 YFSETQ. After removal of 3 bases from V and 0 bases from J, the junction contained 6 bases not matched to a gene. CDR3 amino acids: CASSWTSGSLSTDTQYF. The CDR3 DNA follows: TGCGCCAGCAGCTGGACTAGCGGGTCCCTTAGCACAGATACGCAGTATTTT. Variable domain in full (rest from reference TRBV5-1 and TRBJ2-3): KAGVTQTPRYLIKTRGQQVTLSCSPISGHRSVSWYQQTPGQGLQFLFEYFSETQRNKGNFPGRFSGRQFSNSRSEMNVSTLELGDSALYLCASSWTSGSLSTDTQYFGPGTRLTVL.

The chain couples TRBV4-1 to TRBJ1-5; the D is unclear. Germline values: CDR1 MGHRA, CDR2 YSYEKL. The ends were cut back, 1 base at V and 2 bases at J, with 12 bases in the middle. This CDR3 is 16 amino acids long. The CDR3 nucleotides read TGCGCCAGCAGCCAAGGTCCCTGGAGTGGCAATCAGCCCCAGCATTTT. It yields the protein CASSQGPWSGNQPQHF.

The J gene is TRBJ2-5, the V gene TRBV7-2; D is possibly TRBD2 (5 bases). Trimming cost V 1 base and J 0 bases, with 12 bases left between them. The CDR3 covers 16 residues. CDR1 SGHTA and CDR2 FQGNSA come from the germline V gene. For the CDR3, the DNA is TGTGCCAGCAGCTTAGGCTCCGCAGCGGACCAAGAGACCCAGTACTTC. It translates to CASSLGSAADQETQYF.

The rearrangement uses TRBV5-1 and TRBJ1-1; possibly TRBD1 for D (5 bases). In germline, CDR1 is SGHRS, CDR2 YFSETQ. This CDR3 has 17 residues. Trimming took off 0 bases at V and 3 bases at J, with 18 bases between the two ends. DNA of the CDR3: TGCGCCAGCAGCTTGGTTTCCGGGGGTTTAATGTACACTGAAGCTTTCTTT. Amino acids: CASSLVSGGLMYTEAFF.

This clone was seen once. The gene calls are TRBV30 and TRBJ1-2; a weak D match, TRBD1 (6 bases). The ends were cut back, 2 bases at V and 0 bases at J, with 19 bases in the middle. Germline CDR1 is GTSNPN and CDR2 is SVGIG (reference sequence). This CDR3 is built from 17 residues. The CDR3 nucleotides are TGTGCCTGGAGTACCCTTAGGACAGCTCCTTCTAACTATGGCTACACCTTC. Its translation: CAWSTLRTAPSNYGYTF.

The chain carries TRBV2 and TRBJ2-5; 8 bases line up with TRBD1. CDR1 and CDR2 (germline): SNHLY, FYNNEI. J lost 7 bases, V lost 6 bases, and 10 bases had no gene match. The CDR3 sequence is 14 residues long. For the CDR3, the DNA is TGTGCCAGCAGCGGAACGGGACAGGCCCGGACCCAGTACTTC. This encodes CASSGTGQARTQYF.

J is TRBJ2-5 and V is TRBV30; D unclear. The CDR3 is 11 amino acids. Germline-derived CDR1 and CDR2 are GTSNPN and SVGIG (reference sequence). The ends were cut back, 2 bases at V and 5 bases at J, with 6 bases in the middle. This chain's CDR3 is CAWSPRETQYF. The CDR3 DNA reads as TGTGCCTGGAGTCCTCGGGAGACCCAGTACTTC.

For this clone: Other DNA sequences from this sample encode an identical CDR3 as well. V gene TRBV18 combines with J gene TRBJ1-3; 7 bases map to TRBD1. The trim removed 6 bases at V and 4 bases at J, leaving 6 bases unmatched. The CDR3 runs 14 residues. Per the germline V gene, CDR1 is KGHSH and CDR2 is LQKENI. The CDR3: CASSRRGSGNTIYF. The DNA of the CDR3 is TGTGCCAGCTCCCGCAGGGGGTCCGGAAACACCATATATTTT. Full variable domain (outside the CDR3, taken from reference TRBV18 and TRBJ1-3): NAGVMQNPRHLVRRRGQEARLRCSPMKGHSHVYWYRQLPEEGLKFMVYLQKENIIDESGMPKERFSAEFPKEGPSILRIQQVVRGDSAAYFCASSRRGSGNTIYFGEGSWLTVV.

V usage is TRBV5-8 and J usage is TRBJ1-1; tentatively, D is TRBD1 (6 bases). Trimming pared 5 bases from V and 2 bases from J, leaving 19 bases between. Germline-derived CDR1 and CDR2 are SGHTS and YDEGEE. The CDR3 has 16 residues. This CDR3 reads CASRVTGTMGNTEAFF. CDR3 nucleotide sequence: TGTGCCAGCAGGGTCACAGGGACTATGGGAAACACTGAAGCTTTCTTT.

The V and J genes are TRBV10-3 and TRBJ1-4; no clear D. Between the trimmed V and J ends, which lost 3 bases and 8 bases, there was a span of 10 bases. Germline values: CDR1 ENHRY, CDR2 SYGVKD. This CDR3 spans 13 amino acids. CDR3 residues: CAISEGDLEKLFF. The DNA of the CDR3 is TGTGCCATCAGTGAAGGAGATTTGGAAAAACTGTTTTTT.

The V gene is TRBV14, the J gene TRBJ1-1; TRBD1 aligns across 8 bases. This CDR3 has 14 amino acids. Trimming removed 0 bases from V and 10 bases from J; junction bases left unmatched: 7. Germline-derived CDR1 and CDR2 are SGHDN and FVKESK. This chain's CDR3 is CASSQDPGQARAFF. The CDR3 coding sequence is TGTGCCAGCAGCCAAGATCCGGGACAGGCGAGAGCTTTCTTT.

The V gene is TRBV6-7, the J gene TRBJ2-3, with 8 bases that match TRBD1. TRBV6-7 is an ORF; its function is uncertain. This CDR3 comprises 16 residues. Trimming took 7 bases from V and 2 from J; bases not matched to a gene: 11. CDR3 region: CASTPTGEFFTDTQYF. The CDR3 DNA reads as TGTGCCAGCACGCCGACAGGGGAGTTCTTCACAGATACGCAGTATTTT.

The J gene is TRBJ1-1, the V gene TRBV19; D not certain. The CDR3 has 15 amino acids. Germline V CDR1 and CDR2: LNHDA, SQIVND (reference sequence). With 6 bases removed from V and 8 bases from J, the gap between germline ends came to 22 bases. CDR3 nucleotide sequence: TGTGCCAGTAGGACCTACCAGACGGCGATAGGAGAAGCTTTCTTT. Translated, it gives CASRTYQTAIGEAFF.

The V gene is TRBV5-4, the J gene TRBJ1-1; 8 nucleotides line up with TRBD1. The length of the CDR3 is 12 residues. Germline loops: CDR1 SGHNT, CDR2 YYREEE (reference sequence). V lost 6 bases and J lost 8; bases outside the gene matches: 6. The CDR3 sequence is CASNSRTGEAFF. The CDR3 DNA is TGTGCCAGCAACTCTCGGACAGGGGAAGCTTTCTTT.

This chain links TRBV7-2 with TRBJ2-3; 7 bases line up with TRBD2. The CDR3 runs 15 residues. Germline V gene lookup returns CDR1 SGHTA and CDR2 FQGNSA. The ends lost 1 base at V and 3 bases at J; junction bases unmatched: 4. The CDR3 DNA is TGTGCCAGCAGCTTAGAACTAGCGAGAACAGATACGCAGTATTTT. It encodes CASSLELARTDTQYF.

Only one count was recorded for this clone. The chain links TRBV5-1 to TRBJ2-6; D is uncertain. V lost 6 bases, J lost 2 bases, and 6 bases lay in between. The CDR3 consists of 13 residues. CDR1 is SGHRS and CDR2 is YFSETQ in the germline V gene. The CDR3 loop is CASNVAGANVLTF. CDR3 nucleotides: TGCGCCAGCAATGTGGCTGGGGCCAACGTCCTGACTTTC.

The chain employs TRBV6-1 and TRBJ1-1, with unresolved D. The CDR3 runs to 13 residues. The ends were cut back, 7 bases at V and 0 bases at J, with 9 bases in the middle. Germline V gene data show CDR1 as MNHNS and CDR2 as SASEGT. The CDR3 is CASKVGLNTEAFF. CDR3 sequence (DNA): TGTGCCAGCAAGGTGGGTTTGAACACTGAAGCTTTCTTT.

The genes are TRBV5-1 and TRBJ1-6; D may be TRBD1 (6 bases). Trimming stripped 0 bases from V and 10 bases from J, with 14 bases between. Germline lookup yields CDR1 SGHRS and CDR2 YFSETQ. This CDR3 contains 15 residues. CDR3 DNA: TGCGCCAGCAGCTTGGATCGAGGGGGAGGCTCACCCCTCCACTTT. Translated, it gives CASSLDRGGGSPLHF.

The gene calls are TRBV30 and TRBJ1-2, with D possibly matching TRBD1 (6 bases). Germline values: CDR1 GTSNPN, CDR2 SVGIG (reference sequence). There are 14 residues in the CDR3. V lost 3 bases and J 6 bases, leaving 17 bases between the germline ends. The CDR3 here is CAWSDLGGTDGYTF. CDR3 bases: TGTGCCTGGAGCGATCTAGGGGGGACTGATGGCTACACCTTC.

This chain uses TRBV5-4 with TRBJ2-7, with D hard to call. The germline gives CDR1 SGHNT, CDR2 YYREEE (reference sequence). V was pared by 0 bases and J by 0 bases, with 10 bases between. CDR3 length: 15 residues. The CDR3 loop reads CASSLGQLSSYEQYF. The CDR3, as DNA: TGTGCCAGCAGCTTGGGGCAGCTGAGCTCCTACGAGCAGTACTTC. Using reference TRBV5-4 and TRBJ2-7 for the parts outside the CDR3, the full variable domain is ETGVTQSPTHLIKTRGQQVTLRCSSQSGHNTVSWYQQALGQGPQFIFQYYREEENGRGNFPPRFSGLQFPNYSSELNVNALELDDSALYLCASSLGQLSSYEQYFGPGTRLTVT.

This clone appeared once. V gene TRBV10-3 combines with J gene TRBJ1-4; a possible D gene is TRBD1 (6 bases). Germline V CDR1 and CDR2: ENHRY, SYGVKD. The CDR3 spans 13 residues. With 7 bases removed from V and 3 bases from J, the gap between germline ends came to 9 bases. The CDR3 DNA sequence: TGTGCCATCAAACAGGGAGCTAATGAAAAACTGTTTTTT. Encoded protein: CAIKQGANEKLFF.

This chain uses TRBV7-8 with TRBJ2-7; D might be TRBD2 (5 bases). CDR1 is SGHVS and CDR2 is FQNEAQ in the germline V gene. The CDR3 extends over 18 amino acids. Trimming removed 2 bases from V and 2 bases from J, with 22 bases in between. CDR3 DNA sequence: TGTGCCAGCAGCTTACCCGCCGCCAACGAGGGCTACCCCTACGAGCAGTACTTC. Encoded protein: CASSLPAANEGYPYEQYF. The complete variable domain, with remaining parts taken from reference TRBV7-8 and TRBJ2-7, reads GAGVSQSPRYKVAKRGQDVALRCDPISGHVSLFWYQQALGQGPEFLTYFQNEAQLDKSGLPSDRFFAERPEGSVSTLKIQRTQQEDSAVYLCASSLPAANEGYPYEQYFGPGTRLTVT.

This clone appeared a single time. J is TRBJ1-1 and V is TRBV6-6; 8 nucleotides line up with TRBD1. The V gene's germline CDR1 is MNHNY and CDR2 SVGAGI (reference sequence). The trim removed 7 bases at V and 12 bases at J, leaving 7 bases unmatched. CDR3 length: 11 amino acids. Here the CDR3 DNA reads TGTGCCAGCACCAGACAGGGGTGGACTTTCTTT. Translating gives CASTRQGWTFF.

V and J are TRBV10-3 and TRBJ1-5, with 8 bases lining up with TRBD1. Germline lookup yields CDR1 ENHRY and CDR2 SYGVKD. V lost 4 bases, J lost 1 base, and 3 bases stayed unmatched. The CDR3 extends over 15 amino acids. The CDR3 protein is CAISGTGLSNQPQHF. The CDR3 DNA reads TGTGCCATCAGTGGGACAGGGTTGAGCAATCAGCCCCAGCATTTT.